This TCR beta chain was sequenced for a study of T cell clusters in autoimmune cytopenias (dated by TCRdb to about 2019). About the investigation overall: A median TRB sequencing depth of approximately 50,000 reads per sample was reached, and a median of roughly 2,500 distinct TRB clonotypes per sample was obtained. TRB and IGH repertoires from peripheral blood were sequenced in autoimmune cytopenia patients at active disease and during treatment follow-up, with healthy, CLL and autoimmune hepatitis controls included alongside. The study aimed to test whether autoimmune cytopenia patients carry a disease-specific immune repertoire signature usable as a blood-based biomarker.

To amplify TRB rearrangements, a touch-down multiplex PCR protocol was run with the TRB-A and TRB-B primer pools combined in a single tube. Illumina adapters and sample indices were attached to the amplicons through two consecutive PCR reactions using Phusion HS II polymerase. The amplicons were purified from gel with the NucleoSpin Gel and PCR Clean-up kit, after which the amplicons were quantified by Qubit and checked for quality on an Agilent 2100 Bioanalyzer. Sequencing of the libraries was done on an Illumina MiSeq with paired-end, single-indexed, 600-cycle runs. As for the original processing: MiXCR version 2.1.12, together with the default MiXCR reference library, was used to align and assemble the TRB reads. Each unique CDR3 nucleotide sequence defined a clone, and only productive sequences with at least two reads were analysed. Repertoire diversity was assessed by alpha-parameterized diversity profiles (alpha 0 to 5), including Shannon (alpha 1) and Simpson (alpha 2) indices, computed with an R script. Combinatorial TRB VJ usage was calculated with the tcR package and was compared between cohorts by principal component analysis performed with ade4. GLIPH clustering of TCRbeta CDR3s was carried out on cohort pairs matched by age and read depth, and cluster frequencies were compared by Wilcoxon test. Reprocessed by TCRdb, the reads give a single entry per CDR3 protein sequence, without DNA. It is TCRdb's table, rather than the study itself, that gives the V and J calls and clone size. In this sample's table one finds roughly 5,100 distinct CDR3 sequences. The ten largest clones take up roughly 20% of the sample.

Including the terminal cysteine and phenylalanine, the CDR3 comprises 14 residues. A DNA sequence was not provided. CDR1 DFQATT and CDR2 SNEGSKA were looked up in the germline V gene (reference sequence). TRB amplification used roughly 270 ng of peripheral blood genomic DNA, 41,000 or so genome equivalents, per sample. Study-level results and caveats: TRB repertoire shifts, with less even repertoires observed in secondary cytopenia and CLL, were mostly attributed to lymphoma bias rather than autoimmunity. Healthy donors showed roughly 3-fold more exclusive TRB clusters than active autoimmune hepatitis patients, consistent with an autoimmunity-wide signature. GLIPH suggested that primary autoimmune cytopenia patients lacked physiological T cell clusters: 51 clusters were exclusive to healthy donors versus some 18 exclusive to patients. The cluster-lack signature was not observed for secondary cytopenia versus CLL, as the signature was apparently masked by the dominant lymphoma-associated repertoire. The T cell clusters were defined only in silico, and the functional role of the clusters still needed to be validated experimentally.

As concerns this clonotype: Its antigen remains unidentified.

The chain uses TRBV20-1 and TRBJ2-2; lacking DNA, the TRBD2 call made by TCRdb goes unchecked. The receptor comes from a human donor with an autoimmune cytopenia or autoimmune hepatitis (not recorded which). The sample was peripheral blood. The CDR3: CSARDPRGTGELFF.